This TCR beta chain was found in a study of blood T cells in healthy people across ages. A second PCR, run for roughly 7 to 12 cycles, used a sample-barcoded 5' primer plus a J-beta primer mix. TCRdb independently ran MiXCR on the 5' RACE reads; one entry per CDR3 protein. The sample has 700,000 or so distinct CDR3 sequences, around a fifth seen once. This clonotype came up a few times. This CDR3 has 15 residues. J gave up 4 bases and V 6 bases, and 6 bases lay outside the gene matches. Germline V gives CDR1 SGHVS, CDR2 FNYEAQ. This sequence joins TRBV7-6 and TRBJ1-4, with TRBD1 identical over 9 bases. This TCR came from a man between 65 and 85 years old in good health. Sequenced sample: blood. In DNA form, the CDR3 reads TGTGCCAGCAGGAAACAGGGGGCTGGTAATGAAAAACTGTTTTTT. It is translated as CASRKQGAGNEKLFF.